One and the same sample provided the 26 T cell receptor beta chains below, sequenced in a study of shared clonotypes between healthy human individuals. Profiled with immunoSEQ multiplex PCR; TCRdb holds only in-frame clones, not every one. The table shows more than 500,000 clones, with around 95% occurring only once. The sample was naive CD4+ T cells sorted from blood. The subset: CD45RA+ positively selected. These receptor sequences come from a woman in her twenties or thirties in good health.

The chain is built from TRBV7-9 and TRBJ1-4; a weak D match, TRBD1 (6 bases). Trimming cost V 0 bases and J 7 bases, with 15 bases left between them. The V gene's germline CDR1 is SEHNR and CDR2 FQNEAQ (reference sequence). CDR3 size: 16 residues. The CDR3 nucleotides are TGTGCCAGCAGCTTAGCGCCACAGGGTTATGGTGAAAAACTGTTTTTT. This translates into CASSLAPQGYGEKLFF.

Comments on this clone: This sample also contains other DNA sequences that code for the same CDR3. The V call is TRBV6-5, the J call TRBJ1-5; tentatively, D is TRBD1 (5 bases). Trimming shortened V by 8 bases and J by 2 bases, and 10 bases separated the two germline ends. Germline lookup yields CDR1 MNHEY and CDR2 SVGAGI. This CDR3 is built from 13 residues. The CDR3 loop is CASSTQGNQPQHF. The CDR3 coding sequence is TGTGCCAGCTCAACACAGGGCAATCAGCCCCAGCATTTT.

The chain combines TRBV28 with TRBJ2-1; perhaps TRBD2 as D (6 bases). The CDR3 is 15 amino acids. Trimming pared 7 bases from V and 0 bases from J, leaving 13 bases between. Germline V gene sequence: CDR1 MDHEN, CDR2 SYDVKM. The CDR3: CASMDFGSSYNEQFF. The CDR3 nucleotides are TGTGCCAGCATGGATTTCGGGAGCTCCTACAATGAGCAGTTCTTC.

The CDR3 protein is CASIKGAADTEAFF. For the CDR3, the DNA is TGTGCCAGCATCAAAGGGGCAGCGGACACTGAAGCTTTCTTT. The J gene is TRBJ1-1, the V gene TRBV6-5; D might be TRBD1 (5 bases). V was clipped by 7 bases and J by 3 bases, with 15 bases between them. Per the germline V gene, CDR1 is MNHEY and CDR2 is SVGAGI. This CDR3 is 14 amino acids long.

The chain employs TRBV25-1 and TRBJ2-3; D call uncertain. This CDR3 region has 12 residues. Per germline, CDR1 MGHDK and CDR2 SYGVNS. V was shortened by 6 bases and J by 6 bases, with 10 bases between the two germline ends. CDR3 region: CASRLLGDTQYF. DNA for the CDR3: TGTGCCAGCAGGCTTTTAGGGGATACGCAGTATTTT.

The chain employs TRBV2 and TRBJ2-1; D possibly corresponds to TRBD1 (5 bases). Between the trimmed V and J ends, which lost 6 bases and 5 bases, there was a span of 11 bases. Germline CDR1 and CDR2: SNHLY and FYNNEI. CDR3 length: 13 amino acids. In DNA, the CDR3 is TGTGCCAGCAGGACAGCGAGTAACAATGAGCAGTTCTTC. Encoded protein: CASRTASNNEQFF.

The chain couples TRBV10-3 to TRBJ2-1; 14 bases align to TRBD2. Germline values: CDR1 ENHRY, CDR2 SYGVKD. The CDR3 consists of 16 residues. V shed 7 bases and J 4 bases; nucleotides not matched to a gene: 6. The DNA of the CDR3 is TGTGCCATCACCGGACTAGCGGGAGGCAATTACAATGAGCAGTTCTTC. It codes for CAITGLAGGNYNEQFF.

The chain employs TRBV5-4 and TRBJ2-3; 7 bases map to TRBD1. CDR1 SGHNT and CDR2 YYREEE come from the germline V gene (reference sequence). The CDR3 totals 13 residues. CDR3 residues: CAHRDRVSDTQYF. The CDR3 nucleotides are TGTGCGCACCGAGACAGGGTATCCGATACGCAGTATTTT.

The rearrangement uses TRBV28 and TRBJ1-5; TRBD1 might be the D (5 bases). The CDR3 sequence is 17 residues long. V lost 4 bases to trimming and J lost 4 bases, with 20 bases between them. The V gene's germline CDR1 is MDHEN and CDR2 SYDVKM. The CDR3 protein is CASSSVASGSRNQPQHF. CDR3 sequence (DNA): TGTGCCAGCAGTTCAGTTGCTTCAGGGTCAAGAAATCAGCCCCAGCATTTT. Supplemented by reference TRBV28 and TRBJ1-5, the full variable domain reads DVKVTQSSRYLVKRTGEKVFLECVQDMDHENMFWYRQDPGLGLRLIYFSYDVKMKEKGDIPEGYSVSREKKERFSLILESASTNQTSMYLCASSSVASGSRNQPQHFGDGTRLSIL.

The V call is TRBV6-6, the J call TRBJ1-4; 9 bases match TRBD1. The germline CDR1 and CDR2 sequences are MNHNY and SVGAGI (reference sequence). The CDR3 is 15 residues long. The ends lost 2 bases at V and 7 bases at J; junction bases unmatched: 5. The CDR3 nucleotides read TGTGCCAGCAGTTACCTGACAGGGGGTTTTGAAAAACTGTTTTTT. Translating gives CASSYLTGGFEKLFF.

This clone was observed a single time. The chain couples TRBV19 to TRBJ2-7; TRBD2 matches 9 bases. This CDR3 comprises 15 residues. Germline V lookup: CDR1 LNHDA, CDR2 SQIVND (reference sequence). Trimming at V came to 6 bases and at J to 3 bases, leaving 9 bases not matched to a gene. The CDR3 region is CASRRGVSGSYEQYF. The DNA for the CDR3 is TGTGCCAGTAGAAGAGGGGTTAGCGGGAGCTACGAGCAGTACTTC.

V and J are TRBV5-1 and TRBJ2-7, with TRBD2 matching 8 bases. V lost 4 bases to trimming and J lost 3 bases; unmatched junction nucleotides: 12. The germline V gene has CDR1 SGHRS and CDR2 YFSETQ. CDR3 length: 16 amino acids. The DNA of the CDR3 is TGCGCCAGCAGCGAGGCAGCGGGGGAGAGTCTCTACGAGCAGTACTTC. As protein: CASSEAAGESLYEQYF.

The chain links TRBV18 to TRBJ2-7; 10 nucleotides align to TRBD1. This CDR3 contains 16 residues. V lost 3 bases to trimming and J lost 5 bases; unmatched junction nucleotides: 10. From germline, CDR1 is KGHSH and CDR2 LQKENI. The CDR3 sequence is CASSPLGTGDVHEQYF. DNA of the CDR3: TGTGCCAGCTCACCTCTTGGGACAGGGGATGTCCACGAGCAGTACTTC.

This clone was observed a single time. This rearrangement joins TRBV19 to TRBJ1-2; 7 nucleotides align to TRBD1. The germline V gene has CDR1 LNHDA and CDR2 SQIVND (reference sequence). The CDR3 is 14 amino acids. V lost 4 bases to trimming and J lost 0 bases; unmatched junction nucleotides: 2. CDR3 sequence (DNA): TGTGCCAGTAGTACCGGGACAGCTAACTATGGCTACACCTTC. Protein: CASSTGTANYGYTF. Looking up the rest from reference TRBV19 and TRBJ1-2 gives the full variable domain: DGGITQSPKYLFRKEGQNVTLSCEQNLNHDAMYWYRQDPGQGLRLIYYSQIVNDFQKGDIAEGYSVSREKKESFPLTVTSAQKNPTAFYLCASSTGTANYGYTFGSGTRLTVV.

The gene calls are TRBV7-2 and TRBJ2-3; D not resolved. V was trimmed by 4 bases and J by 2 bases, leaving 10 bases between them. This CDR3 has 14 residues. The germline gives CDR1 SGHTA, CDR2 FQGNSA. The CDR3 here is CASSSTAYTDTQYF. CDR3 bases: TGTGCCAGCAGCTCGACCGCTTACACAGATACGCAGTATTTT.

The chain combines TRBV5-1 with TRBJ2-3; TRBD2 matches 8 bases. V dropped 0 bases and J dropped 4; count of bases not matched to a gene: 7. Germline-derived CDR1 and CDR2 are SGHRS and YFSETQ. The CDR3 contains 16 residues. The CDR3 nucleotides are TGCGCCAGCAGCTTGGGACTAGCGATTACAGCAGATACGCAGTATTTT. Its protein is CASSLGLAITADTQYF.

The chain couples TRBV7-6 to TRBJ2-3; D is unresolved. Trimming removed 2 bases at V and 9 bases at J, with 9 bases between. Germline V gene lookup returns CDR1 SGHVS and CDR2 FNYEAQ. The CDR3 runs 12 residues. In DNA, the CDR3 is TGTGCCAGCAGCTTAATTTCGGCGACGCAGTATTTT. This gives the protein CASSLISATQYF. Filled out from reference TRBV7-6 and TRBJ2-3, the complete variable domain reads GAGVSQSPRYKVTKRGQDVALRCDPISGHVSLYWYRQALGQGPEFLTYFNYEAQQDKSGLPNDRFSAERPEGSISTLTIQRTEQRDSAMYRCASSLISATQYFGPGTRLTVL.

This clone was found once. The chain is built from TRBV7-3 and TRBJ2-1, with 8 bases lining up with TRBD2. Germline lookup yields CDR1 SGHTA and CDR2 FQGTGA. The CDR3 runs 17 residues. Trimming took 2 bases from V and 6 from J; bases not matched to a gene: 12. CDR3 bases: TGTGCCAGCAGCTTAGGGCTGGGGCTAGCGGGTAGCAATGAGCAGTTCTTC. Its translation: CASSLGLGLAGSNEQFF.

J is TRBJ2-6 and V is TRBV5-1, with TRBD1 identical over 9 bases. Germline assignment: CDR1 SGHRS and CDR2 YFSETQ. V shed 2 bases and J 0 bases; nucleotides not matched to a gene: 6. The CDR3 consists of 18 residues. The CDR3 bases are TGCGCCAGCAGCTTTACCGGGACAGGGCCCTCTGGGGCCAACGTCCTGACTTTC. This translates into CASSFTGTGPSGANVLTF.

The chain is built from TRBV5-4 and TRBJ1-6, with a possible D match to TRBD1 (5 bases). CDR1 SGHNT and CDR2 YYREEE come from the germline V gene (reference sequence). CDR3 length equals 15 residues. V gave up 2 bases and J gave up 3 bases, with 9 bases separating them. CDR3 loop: CASSFGGLYNSPLHF. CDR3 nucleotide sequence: TGTGCCAGCAGCTTCGGGGGTCTCTATAATTCACCCCTCCACTTT.

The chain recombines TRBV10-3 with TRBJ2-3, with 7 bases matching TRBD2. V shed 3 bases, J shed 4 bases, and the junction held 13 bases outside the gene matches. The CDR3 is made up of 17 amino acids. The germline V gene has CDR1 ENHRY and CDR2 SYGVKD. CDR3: CAISDPVAGGSPDTQYF. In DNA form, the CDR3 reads TGTGCCATCAGTGACCCAGTAGCGGGTGGGTCCCCAGATACGCAGTATTTT.

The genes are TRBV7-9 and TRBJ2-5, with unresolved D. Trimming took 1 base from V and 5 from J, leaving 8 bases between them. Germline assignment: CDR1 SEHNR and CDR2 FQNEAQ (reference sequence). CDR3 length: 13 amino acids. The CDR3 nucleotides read TGTGCCAGCAGCTTAGTACCCACCGAGACCCAGTACTTC. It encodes CASSLVPTETQYF.

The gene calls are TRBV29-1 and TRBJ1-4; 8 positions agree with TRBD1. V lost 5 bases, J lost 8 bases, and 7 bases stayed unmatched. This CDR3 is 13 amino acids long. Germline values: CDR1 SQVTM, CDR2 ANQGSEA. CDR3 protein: CSVRTGTEEKLFF. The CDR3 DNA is TGCAGCGTTAGGACAGGGACGGAAGAAAAACTGTTTTTT.

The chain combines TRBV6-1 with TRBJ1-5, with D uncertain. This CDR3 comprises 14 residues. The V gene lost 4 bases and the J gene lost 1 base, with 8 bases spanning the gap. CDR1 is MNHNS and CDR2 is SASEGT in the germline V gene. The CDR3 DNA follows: TGTGCCAGCAGTGGAGAGTTCAGCAATCAGCCCCAGCATTTT. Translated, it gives CASSGEFSNQPQHF.

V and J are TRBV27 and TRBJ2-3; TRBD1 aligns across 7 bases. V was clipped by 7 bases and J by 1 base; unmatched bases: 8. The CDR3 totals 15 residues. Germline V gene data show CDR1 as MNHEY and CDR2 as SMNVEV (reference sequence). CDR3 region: CASTRDSARTDTQYF. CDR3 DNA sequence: TGTGCCAGCACCAGGGACAGCGCCCGCACAGATACGCAGTATTTT.

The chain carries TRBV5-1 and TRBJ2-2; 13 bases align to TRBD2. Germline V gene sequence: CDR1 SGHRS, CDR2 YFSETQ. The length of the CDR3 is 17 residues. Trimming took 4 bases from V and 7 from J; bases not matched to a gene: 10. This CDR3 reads CASSGTGLAGWVGELFF. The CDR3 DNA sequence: TGCGCCAGCAGCGGAACGGGACTAGCGGGATGGGTCGGGGAGCTGTTTTTT.